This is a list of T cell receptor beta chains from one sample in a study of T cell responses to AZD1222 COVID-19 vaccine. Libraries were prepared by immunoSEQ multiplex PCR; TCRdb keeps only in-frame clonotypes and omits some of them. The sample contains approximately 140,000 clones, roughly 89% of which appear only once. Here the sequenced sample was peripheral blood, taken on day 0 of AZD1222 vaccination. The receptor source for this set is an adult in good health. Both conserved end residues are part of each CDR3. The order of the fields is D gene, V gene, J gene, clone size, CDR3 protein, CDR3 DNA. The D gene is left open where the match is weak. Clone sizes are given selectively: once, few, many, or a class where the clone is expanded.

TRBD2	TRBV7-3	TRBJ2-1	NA	CASSSSLAGPYNEQFF	TGTGCCAGCAGCTCCTCACTAGCGGGTCCATACAATGAGCAGTTCTTC
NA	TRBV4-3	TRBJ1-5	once	CASSQVANQPQHF	TGCGCCAGCAGCCAAGTGGCCAATCAGCCCCAGCATTTT
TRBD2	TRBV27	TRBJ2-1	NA	CASSRGTSGSGEQFF	TGTGCCAGCAGTAGGGGGACTAGCGGGAGCGGTGAGCAGTTCTTC
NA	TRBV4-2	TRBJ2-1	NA	CASSQEGQTGTTQFF	TGTGCCAGCAGCCAAGAAGGACAAACCGGGACCACGCAGTTCTTC
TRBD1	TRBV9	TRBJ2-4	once	CASSSQGAQDKNIQYF	TGTGCCAGCAGCTCCCAGGGGGCGCAGGACAAAAACATTCAGTACTTC
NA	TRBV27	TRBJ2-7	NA	CASSFTSAGEQYF	TGTGCCAGCAGTTTCACTAGTGCCGGGGAGCAGTACTTC
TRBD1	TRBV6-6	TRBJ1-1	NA	CASNPDRGATEAFF	TGTGCCAGCAACCCCGACAGGGGGGCCACTGAAGCTTTCTTT
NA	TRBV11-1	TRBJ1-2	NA	CASSRGQGLTSYTF	TGTGCCAGCAGCCGGGGCCAGGGACTTACGAGCTACACCTTC
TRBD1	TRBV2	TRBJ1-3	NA	CASSFGQGSGNTIYF	TGTGCCAGCAGCTTCGGACAGGGCTCGGGAAACACCATATATTTT
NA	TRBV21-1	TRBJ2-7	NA	CAKNPGPSYEQYF	TGTGCCAAGAACCCGGGACCTTCCTACGAGCAGTACTTC
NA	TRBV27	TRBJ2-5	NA	CASSLSKLGETQYF	TGTGCCAGCAGTTTATCGAAGTTAGGGGAGACCCAGTACTTC
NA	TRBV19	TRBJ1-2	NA	CASSRTGSINYGYTF	TGTGCCAGTAGTAGAACAGGGTCTATAAACTATGGCTACACCTTC
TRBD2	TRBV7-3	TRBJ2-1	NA	CASSSSGRASNEQFF	TGTGCCAGCAGCTCTAGCGGGAGGGCATCCAATGAGCAGTTCTTC
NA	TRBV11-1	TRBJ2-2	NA	CASSLSLPPGELFF	TGTGCCAGCAGCTTATCCCTCCCCCCCGGGGAGCTGTTTTTT
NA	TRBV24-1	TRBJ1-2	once	CATAEAGGYGYTF	TGTGCCACCGCCGAGGCAGGTGGCTATGGCTACACCTTC
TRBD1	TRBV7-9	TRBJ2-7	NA	CASTPGTEHYEQYF	TGTGCCAGCACCCCGGGGACAGAGCACTACGAGCAGTACTTC
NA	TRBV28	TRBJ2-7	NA	CASRSPRGAPATSYEQYF	TGTGCCAGCAGATCGCCCCGGGGGGCACCGGCTACTTCCTACGAGCAGTACTTC
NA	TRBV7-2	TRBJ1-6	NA	CASSETRLQVRSPLHF	TGTGCCAGCAGCGAAACACGGCTCCAGGTTCGTTCACCCCTCCACTTT
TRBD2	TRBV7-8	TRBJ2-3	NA	CASSLGTRGGDTQYF	TGTGCCAGCAGCTTAGGGACCCGGGGGGGAGATACGCAGTATTTT
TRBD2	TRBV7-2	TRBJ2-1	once	CASSAQRTSGRNNEQFF	TGTGCCAGCAGCGCGCAGCGGACTAGCGGGAGAAACAATGAGCAGTTCTTC
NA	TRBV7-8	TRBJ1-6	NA	CASSFPRTVSSYNSPLHF	TGTGCCAGCAGCTTCCCGCGGACAGTTAGCTCCTATAATTCACCCCTCCACTTT
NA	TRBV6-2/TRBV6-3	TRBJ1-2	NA	CASSPTGEASGYTF	TGTGCCAGCAGCCCTACCGGGGAAGCTTCCGGCTACACCTTC
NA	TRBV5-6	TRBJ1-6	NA	CASSLGGSPLHF	TGTGCCAGCAGCTTGGGGGGTTCACCCCTCCACTTT
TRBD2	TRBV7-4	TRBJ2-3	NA	CASTVPGLAESTDTQYF	TGTGCCAGCACCGTACCGGGACTAGCGGAGAGCACAGATACGCAGTATTTT
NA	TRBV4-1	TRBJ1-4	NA	CASSQDRMKLFF	TGCGCCAGCAGCCAAGATAGGATGAAACTGTTTTTT
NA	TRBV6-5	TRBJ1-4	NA	CASSQGAGTNEKLFF	TGTGCCAGCAGTCAGGGAGCCGGCACTAATGAAAAACTGTTTTTT
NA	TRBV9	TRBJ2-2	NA	CASSVAGLGKTGELFF	TGTGCCAGCAGCGTAGCGGGGTTAGGAAAAACCGGGGAGCTGTTTTTT
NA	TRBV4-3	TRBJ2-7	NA	CASSPGPRPAYEQYF	TGCGCCAGCAGTCCGGGGCCCAGACCGGCCTACGAGCAGTACTTC
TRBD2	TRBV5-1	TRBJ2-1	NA	CASSLAASGYNEQFF	TGCGCCAGCAGCTTGGCGGCTAGCGGGTACAATGAGCAGTTCTTC
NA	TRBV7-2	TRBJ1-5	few	CASSLALGGNQPQHF	TGTGCCAGCAGCTTAGCGCTGGGTGGCAATCAGCCCCAGCATTTT
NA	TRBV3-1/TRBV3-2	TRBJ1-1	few	CASSQDRSLGGAFF	TGTGCCAGCAGCCAAGACAGAAGCCTTGGCGGGGCTTTCTTT
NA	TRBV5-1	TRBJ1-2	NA	CASSPTAGLTNYGYTF	TGCGCCAGCAGCCCCACCGCAGGGCTGACTAACTATGGCTACACCTTC
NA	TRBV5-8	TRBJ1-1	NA	CASSPNGGAMNTEAFF	TGTGCCAGCAGCCCTAACGGGGGGGCGATGAACACTGAAGCTTTCTTT
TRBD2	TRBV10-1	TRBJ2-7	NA	CASSELGGGPYEQYF	TGCGCCAGCAGTGAGCTGGGCGGGGGGCCCTACGAGCAGTACTTC
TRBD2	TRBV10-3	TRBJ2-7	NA	CAISNLAGTYEQYF	TGTGCCATCAGCAATCTAGCGGGAACCTACGAGCAGTACTTC
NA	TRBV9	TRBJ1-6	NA	CASSESSYNSPLHF	TGTGCCAGCAGCGAGAGCTCCTATAATTCACCCCTCCACTTT